This T cell receptor beta chain was captured in a study of blood T cell repertoires in COVID-19. At the level of the study: Recovery among Cohort 3 donors was established by two negative PCRs, clearance, or symptom resolution.

In the authors' methods: Quantification of nucleated cells was approximated via reference gene primer amplification. Method: immunoSEQ multiplex PCR; TCRdb's copy keeps in-frame clones and lacks some. The V and J calls and the clone size are those of that table, but D and trimming were determined from the DNA. The sample has some 330,000 clones; about 90% are singletons. The source material was PBMCs or T cells enriched from blood (not recorded which). The sequence came from a man aged 35 to 55 in a cohort exposed to, infected with or recovered from COVID-19 (not recorded which).

DNA of the CDR3: TGTGCCAGTAAACAGGGTTCTGGGGCCAACGTCCTGACTTTC. Translation: CASKQGSGANVLTF. V usage is TRBV3-1 (or the pseudogene TRBV3-2) and J usage is TRBJ2-6; a possible D gene is TRBD1 (6 bases). V shed 9 bases and J shed 1 base, with 10 bases lying between them. Germline V lookup: CDR1 LGHDT, CDR2 YNNKEL (reference sequence). This CDR3 spans 14 amino acids.